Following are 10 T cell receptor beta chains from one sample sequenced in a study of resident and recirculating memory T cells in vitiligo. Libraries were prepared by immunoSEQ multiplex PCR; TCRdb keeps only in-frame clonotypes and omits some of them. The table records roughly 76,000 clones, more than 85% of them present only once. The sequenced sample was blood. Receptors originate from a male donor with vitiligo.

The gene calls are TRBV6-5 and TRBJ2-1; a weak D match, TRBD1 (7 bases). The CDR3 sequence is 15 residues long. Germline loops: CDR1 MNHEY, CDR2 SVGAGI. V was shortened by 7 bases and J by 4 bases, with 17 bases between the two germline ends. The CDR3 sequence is CASKGAGSGYNEQFF. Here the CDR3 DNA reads TGTGCCAGCAAGGGGGCAGGTAGCGGTTACAATGAGCAGTTCTTC.

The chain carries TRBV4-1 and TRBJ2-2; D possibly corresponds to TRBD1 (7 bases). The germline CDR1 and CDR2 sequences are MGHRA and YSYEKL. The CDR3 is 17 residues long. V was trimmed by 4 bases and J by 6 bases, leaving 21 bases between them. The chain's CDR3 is CASSPGMAGQWAGELFF. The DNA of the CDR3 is TGCGCCAGCAGCCCAGGCATGGCGGGACAGTGGGCCGGGGAGCTGTTTTTT.

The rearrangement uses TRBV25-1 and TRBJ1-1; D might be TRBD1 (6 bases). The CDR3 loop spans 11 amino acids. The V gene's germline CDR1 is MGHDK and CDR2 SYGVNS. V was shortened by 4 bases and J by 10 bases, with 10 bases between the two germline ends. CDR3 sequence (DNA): TGTGCCAGCAGTGGGACAGTCGGAGCTTTCTTT. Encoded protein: CASSGTVGAFF.

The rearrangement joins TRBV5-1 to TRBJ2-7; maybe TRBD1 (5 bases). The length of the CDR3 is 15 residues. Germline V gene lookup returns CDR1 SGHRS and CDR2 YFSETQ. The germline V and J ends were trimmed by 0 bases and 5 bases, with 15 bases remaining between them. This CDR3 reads CASSLVAGRGHEQYF. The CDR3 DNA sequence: TGCGCCAGCAGCTTGGTGGCAGGAAGGGGCCACGAGCAGTACTTC.

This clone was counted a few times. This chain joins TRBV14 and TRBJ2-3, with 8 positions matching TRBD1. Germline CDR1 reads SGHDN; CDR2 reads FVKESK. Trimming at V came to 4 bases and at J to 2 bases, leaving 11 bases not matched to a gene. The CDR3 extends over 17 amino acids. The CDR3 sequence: CASSRSQGALSTDTQYF. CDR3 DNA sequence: TGTGCCAGCAGCCGATCGCAGGGGGCCCTTTCCACAGATACGCAGTATTTT.

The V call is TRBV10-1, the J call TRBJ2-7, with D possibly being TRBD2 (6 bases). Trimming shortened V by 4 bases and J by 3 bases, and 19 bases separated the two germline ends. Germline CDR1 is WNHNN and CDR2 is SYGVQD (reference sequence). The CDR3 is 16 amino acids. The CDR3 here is CASSGPLTGDLYEQYF. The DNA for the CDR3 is TGCGCCAGCAGTGGCCCCCTAACGGGGGACCTCTACGAGCAGTACTTC.

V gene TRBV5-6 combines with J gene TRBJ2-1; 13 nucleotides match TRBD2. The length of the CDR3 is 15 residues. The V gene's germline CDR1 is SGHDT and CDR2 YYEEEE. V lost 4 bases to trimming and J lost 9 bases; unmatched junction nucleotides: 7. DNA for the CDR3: TGTGCCAGCAGCGGGACTAGCGGGGCGTATACTGAGCAGTTCTTC. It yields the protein CASSGTSGAYTEQFF.

The CDR3 region has the DNA TGTGCCAGCAGCCCCCAGACAGGTGGAGTCGGGGCCAACGTCCTGACTTTC. Its protein is CASSPQTGGVGANVLTF. This chain connects TRBV2 to TRBJ2-6; weak D call: TRBD1 (6 bases). This CDR3 spans 17 amino acids. V lost 6 bases, J lost 4 bases, and 19 bases lay in between. Per the germline V gene, CDR1 is SNHLY and CDR2 is FYNNEI. Supplemented by reference TRBV2 and TRBJ2-6, the full variable domain reads EPEVTQTPSHQVTQMGQEVILRCVPISNHLYFYWYRQILGQKVEFLVSFYNNEISEKSEIFDDQFSVERPDGSNFTLKIRSTKLEDSAMYFCASSPQTGGVGANVLTFGAGSRLTVL.

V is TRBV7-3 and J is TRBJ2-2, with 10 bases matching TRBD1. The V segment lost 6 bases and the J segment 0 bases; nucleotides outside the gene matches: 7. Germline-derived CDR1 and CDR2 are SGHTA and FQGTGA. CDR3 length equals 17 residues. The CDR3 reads CASSFPGTGANTGELFF. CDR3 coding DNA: TGTGCCAGCAGTTTCCCTGGGACAGGGGCGAACACCGGGGAGCTGTTTTTT.

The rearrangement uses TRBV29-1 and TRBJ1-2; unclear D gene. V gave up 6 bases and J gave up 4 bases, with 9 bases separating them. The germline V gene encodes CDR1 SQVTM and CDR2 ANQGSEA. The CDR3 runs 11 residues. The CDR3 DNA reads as TGCAGCGTACAGTTACCCTATGGCTACACCTTC. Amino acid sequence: CSVQLPYGYTF.